The rows below give T cell receptor beta chains drawn from one sample of a study of CD4 and CD8 cells across lung adenocarcinoma regions. MiXCR, run by TCRdb on the PCR reads, gives a single entry per CDR3 protein. The data hold several thousand distinct CDR3 sequences, with 45% to 60% observed a single time. The specimen sequenced was CD8+ T cells from the center of a lung tumor. The receptors here all came from a female donor with lung adenocarcinoma. The CD4 and CD8 labels of this study may be unreliable. The CDR3 runs from the conserved cysteine through the conserved F or W. A D gene is named only where the DNA matches it firmly. The size entry is marked missing in some rows and otherwise reads once, few, many or a size class.

V gene	D gene	J gene	clone size	CDR3 DNA	CDR3 protein
TRBV5-6	TRBD1	TRBJ2-5	.	TGTGCCAGCAGCTTGATCGGGACAGGGGACTTTGATAAGTACTTC	CASSLIGTGDFDKYF
TRBV11-3	TRBD2	TRBJ2-3	.	TGTGCCAGCAGCTTAAAACTAGCGGGACCTGCGCAGTACTTT	CASSLKLAGPAQYF
TRBV6-1	.	TRBJ2-5	.	TGTGCCAGCAGTGCGGGGCTCGGGAGCCGGTGCCAAGATACCCAGTACTTC	CASSAGLGSRCQDTQYF
TRBV7-3	.	TRBJ2-1	.	TGTGCCAGCAGCTTAATCCCCCGCGAGACCCAGTTCTTC	CASSLIPRETQFF
TRBV6-1	TRBD1	TRBJ2-5	.	TGTGCCAGCAGTAAACAGGGGGGTTCCTACAATGAGCAGTACTTC	CASSKQGGSYNEQYF
TRBV5-4	.	TRBJ2-3	once	TGTGCCCGCAGCTCCCGGGTCGGTGACACAGACACGCAGTATTTC	CARSSRVGDTDTQYF
TRBV6-2/TRBV6-3	.	TRBJ2-7	few	TGTGCCAGCAGTTACGCCACAGAGGGCCGATCAGTTTTCGATGAGCAGTACTTC	CASSYATEGRSVFDEQYF
TRBV7-6	TRBD2	TRBJ2-5	.	TGTGCCAGCAGCTTAGGGGGGCGGGGGGGCGGGGCCGGAGAGACCCAGTACTTC	CASSLGGRGGGAGETQYF
TRBV24-1	TRBD1	TRBJ2-5	medium-sized	TGTGCCACCAGTGATTTCCCAGGGGGGGACAGGGGGTCGGAGACCCAGTACTTC	CATSDFPGGDRGSETQYF
TRBV11-2	TRBD2	TRBJ2-4	.	TGTGCCCGCAGCTTCGGGGGGGGGCCCAAAGATACGCAGTACTTC	CARSFGGGPKDTQYF
TRBV14	.	TRBJ1-2	few	TGTGCCAGCAGCCTTCGGGTATCCTATGGCTACACCTTC	CASSLRVSYGYTF
TRBV6-1	.	TRBJ2-1	.	TGTGCCAGCTGTGAAATAACGAATGAGCAGTTTTTT	CASCEITNEQFF
TRBV11-3	.	TRBJ2-5	.	TGTGCCAGCAGGCGCCGACACGGGGAGACCCAGTACTTC	CASRRRHGETQYF
TRBV6-4	TRBD1	TRBJ2-7	once	TGTGCGGGCAGAGGGGGCGGAGACACAGAGACGCAGTACTTC	CAGRGGGDTETQYF
TRBV12-3/TRBV12-4	.	TRBJ2-4	many	TGTGCCAGCATGGGGGAACAGGGCAAAAACATTCAGTACTTC	CASMGEQGKNIQYF
TRBV10-3	.	TRBJ2-3	.	TGTGCCTCCACTATGGGAGACCAAGATATGCAGTATTTT	CASTMGDQDMQYF
TRBV7-8	.	TRBJ2-5	few	TGTGCCAGCAGCTTAGTGCGGGTGCAAGAGACCCAGTACTTC	CASSLVRVQETQYF
TRBV4-3	TRBD1	TRBJ2-7	few	TGCGCCAGCAGCCGAGTTGACAGGGCGCGGGAGCAGTACTTC	CASSRVDRAREQYF
TRBV27	.	TRBJ2-3	.	TGTGCCAGCAGTGGGGGACGCCTCCCAGATACCCAGTATTTT	CASSGGRLPDTQYF
TRBV5-1	TRBD2	TRBJ2-5	medium-sized	TGCGCCAGCAGCTTGGCCCCAGCGGGAGGGCCGGGGGAGACCCAGTACTTC	CASSLAPAGGPGETQYF
TRBV27	TRBD2	TRBJ2-5	.	TGTGCCAGCAGTCAGGCGGTAGCGGGGGGCCTAACCAAAGAGACCCAGTACTTC	CASSQAVAGGLTKETQYF
TRBV11-3	TRBD1	TRBJ2-1	many	TGTGCCAGCAGCCTAGAAGGGACAGGTAACAATGAGCAGTTCTTC	CASSLEGTGNNEQFF
TRBV6-1	TRBD1	TRBJ2-7	.	TGTGCCAGCAGTGAAGACACAGGGGGCTCCTACGAGCAGTACTTC	CASSEDTGGSYEQYF
TRBV10-3	.	TRBJ2-4	.	TGTGCCTCGGGGACGTGGGCCAAAAACATTCAGTACTTC	CASGTWAKNIQYF
TRBV28	TRBD2	TRBJ2-4	.	TGTGCCAGCAGCCAGGAGCGGGAGCTAGCCAAATACGATCAGTACTTC	CASSQERELAKYDQYF
TRBV6-5	.	TRBJ1-1	medium-sized	TGTGCCAGCAGTATAACAGGGAGCACTGAAGCTTTCTTT	CASSITGSTEAFF
TRBV7-6	TRBD1	TRBJ2-7	.	TGTGCCAGCAGCCCGACAGGGCCCCCCCTGGGCGAGCAGTACTTC	CASSPTGPPLGEQYF
TRBV7-7	.	TRBJ2-1	many	TGTGCTAGCAGTCCCGGGGGCGGGAATGAGCAGTTCTTC	CASSPGGGNEQFF
TRBV6-2/TRBV6-3	.	TRBJ1-6	.	TGTGCCAGCAGCCAAGAGGCCCAGGTTTCACCCCTCCACTTT	CASSQEAQVSPLHF
TRBV3-1	.	TRBJ2-7	few	TGTGCCAGCAGCCAGGGGACTCTCCCGAGCTCCTACAATGAGCAGTACTTC	CASSQGTLPSSYNEQYF
TRBV7-2	TRBD1	TRBJ2-3	.	TGTGCCAGCAGCTTAGAAAGGGGGCTTGGAACAGATACGCAGTATTTT	CASSLERGLGTDTQYF
TRBV7-9	.	TRBJ2-1	few	TGTGCCAGCAGCTTAGGGGCATTGAGGACAATCTCCTACAATGAGCAGTTCTTC	CASSLGALRTISYNEQFF
TRBV7-8	.	TRBJ2-4	.	TGTGCCAGTGGGGGGCCCGGGGGGCGTGACCAAGAGATTCAGTACTTC	CASGGPGGRDQEIQYF
TRBV6-1	.	TRBJ2-6	.	TGTGCCAGCAGTCAAAGCGCCCAGGGGGCCAACGTCCTGACTTTC	CASSQSAQGANVLTF
TRBV11-2	TRBD2	TRBJ2-3	.	TGTGCCGCGGGGTTCGGGGGGGGGCCCGTAGAGACGCAGTATTTC	CAAGFGGGPVETQYF
TRBV6-5	.	TRBJ2-3	.	TGTGCCAGCAGTTACGGGGGAGCGGGCAGAAACACTCAGTATTTT	CASSYGGAGRNTQYF
TRBV7-7	.	TRBJ2-3	.	TGTGGTAGCAGGGCGGTGGGCAGAGATACGCAGTATTTC	CGSRAVGRDTQYF
TRBV5-6	.	TRBJ1-2	many	TGTGCCAGCAGCTTGTCGGCCGTGACCCATCGGGGCTACACCTTC	CASSLSAVTHRGYTF
TRBV7-8	.	TRBJ2-1	.	TGTGCCAGCAGCTGGGGGTACGAGCAGTTCTTC	CASSWGYEQFF
TRBV7-9	TRBD1	TRBJ1-3	many	TGTGCCAGCAGCTTTCAGGGGGAGTTCTCTGGAAACACCATATATTTT	CASSFQGEFSGNTIYF
TRBV6-5	TRBD2	TRBJ2-1	.	TGTGCCAGCAGTTCGAAACTAGCGGGAGGAGCCTCCAGTGAGCAGTTTTTC	CASSSKLAGGASSEQFF
TRBV6-1	TRBD1	TRBJ2-5	.	TGTGCCAGCAGTGAAGGGACAGGGGGCAATGAGCAGTACTTC	CASSEGTGGNEQYF
TRBV12-3/TRBV12-4	.	TRBJ2-3	.	TGTGCCAGCAGACCCGGGCTGTGCGCTGGGGGAGAGACCCTGTATTTC	CASRPGLCAGGETLYF
TRBV6-1	.	TRBJ1-6	few	TGTGCCAGCAGTGAGGTGGGGTCCTATAATTCACCCCTCCACTTT	CASSEVGSYNSPLHF
TRBV5-1	.	TRBJ1-2	once	TGCGCCAGCACCCTGGGGGGGCCGGGGTATGGCTACACCTTC	CASTLGGPGYGYTF
TRBV7-7	.	TRBJ2-4	.	TGTGCTAGCAGCTTAGCCTCGAGAAGGACCGGGGCAGGCCTGTCCCTAGCCCAAGACATTCAGTACTTC	CASSLASRRTGAGLSLAQDIQYF
TRBV5-8	.	TRBJ2-4	.	TGTGCCAGCAGCTTCGGGGATCTTTCTGCCACGGATACTCAGTACTTC	CASSFGDLSATDTQYF
TRBV6-8	.	TRBJ2-3	.	TGTGGCGGCACTGGGCTGAGAGCGAAAAATACGCAGTATTTT	CGGTGLRAKNTQYF
TRBV6-5	TRBD2	TRBJ2-4	.	TGTGCCAGCAGTTCGGGGGGGTGGGCCAAAGACACGCAGTACTTC	CASSSGGWAKDTQYF
TRBV5-1	.	TRBJ2-3	.	TGCTCCAGCAGCTGGGACAAGACCTACGAGCAGTCCTTC	CSSSWDKTYEQSF
TRBV11-3	TRBD2	TRBJ2-3	medium-sized	TGTGCCAGCAGCTTGGGACTAGCGGTGACAGATACGCAGTATTTT	CASSLGLAVTDTQYF
TRBV5-1	.	TRBJ2-7	few	TGCGCCAGCAATAGCGTCGGCTCCTACAATGAGCAGTACTTC	CASNSVGSYNEQYF
TRBV27	TRBD2	TRBJ2-4	once	TGTGCCAGCAGTCAGGGACTAGCGGGAGGCCTAGCCCAAAACACCCAGTACTTC	CASSQGLAGGLAQNTQYF
TRBV7-9	.	TRBJ2-7	.	TGTGCCAGCAGCTTGCCCGATTACAATGAGCAGTACTTC	CASSLPDYNEQYF
TRBV27	.	TRBJ1-2	.	TGTGCCAGCAAGGGCGGATCTGGAAACTATGGCTACACCTTC	CASKGGSGNYGYTF
TRBV6-1	.	TRBJ2-3	many	TGTGCCAGCGGCGGGGGCTTTACAGATACGCAGTATTTT	CASGGGFTDTQYF
TRBV27	.	TRBJ2-1	.	TGTGCCAGCTGGACAGCAGGGTTTTATAATGAGCAGTTCTTC	CASWTAGFYNEQFF
TRBV11-3	TRBD1	TRBJ2-3	many	TGTGCCAGCAGCGGGACAGGGAGCACAGATACGCAGTATTTT	CASSGTGSTDTQYF
TRBV5-1	.	TRBJ2-1	.	TGCGCCAGCGAGAGAGGGGACCGTCGCGGGCAGACCCAGTTCTTC	CASERGDRRGQTQFF